This TCR beta chain was captured in a study of cytomegalovirus exposure and HLA in healthy donors. The germline V gene has CDR1 ENHRY and CDR2 SYGVKD. V shed 5 bases and J 4 bases; nucleotides not matched to a gene: 10. The CDR3 has 16 amino acids. The study ran its PCR with 60 Vbeta and 13 Jbeta primers. The protocol was immunoSEQ multiplex PCR, while the TCRdb copy is restricted to in-frame clones and leaves out a portion. Among about 120,000 clones listed, roughly 80% were seen once. The study, taken as a whole, reports: The authors later linked a missense DCLRE1C variant to TCR beta V- and J-gene trimming. Across HLA loci, a later analysis found differing TCR association rates, with DRB1 most and HLA-C fewest. Most TCR beta V segments were productive about 87% or about 30% of the time in an earlier analysis.

With respect to this clone: Its matching antigen is unknown.

This TCR came from a man aged 45-60 years in good health and CMV-seronegative. The rearrangement links TRBV10-3 to TRBJ1-1; 10 bases agree with TRBD1. Sample: PBMCs. The CDR3 region has the DNA TGTGCCATCAGTAAGCCCGGGGACAGGGGAGTCACTGAAGCTTTCTTT. Residues: CAISKPGDRGVTEAFF.